This T cell receptor beta chain was captured by sequencing in a study of blood T cell repertoires in COVID-19. Overall study context: PBMCs, B-cell-depleted T cells, or T cells provided the cDNA or gDNA that made up the material.

Profiling relied on immunoSEQ multiplex PCR, and the TCRdb table lists in-frame clones only, not all of them. The sample shows 650,000 to 800,000 clones, 70% to 90% of them seen only once. This clone was detected once. This CDR3 is 12 amino acids long. V lost 6 bases, J lost 7 bases, and 4 bases stayed unmatched. The germline gives CDR1 MNHEY, CDR2 SVGAGI. The chain recombines TRBV6-5 with TRBJ1-2, with 8 bases fitting TRBD1. The sequence derives from a woman aged 18-30 years with acute or convalescent COVID-19. Sequenced sample: peripheral blood. CDR3 nucleotide sequence: TGTGCCAGCAGGTCAGGGGGCGTTGGCTACACCTTC. Translating gives CASRSGGVGYTF.